Below are 2 T cell receptor beta chains sequenced from a single sample in a study of Graves' ophthalmopathy and Graves' hyperthyroidism. TCR beta CDR3 regions were amplified from RNA transcripts. First-round RT-PCR used HTBI primers; second-round multiplex PCR followed. In TCRdb, the multiplex PCR reads were re-called with MiXCR into one record per CDR3 protein. This sample has about 160,000 distinct CDR3 sequences; approximately 40% occur once, and the top ten carry about 9.5%. Input material: peripheral blood. Receptor source: a man under 40 with Graves' ophthalmopathy.

This clonotype occurred many times. The chain joins TRBV12-3 or TRBV12-4 to TRBJ2-5; 8 nucleotides line up with TRBD1. This CDR3 has 15 amino acids. The V gene end was trimmed by 0 bases and the J gene end by 5 bases; junction bases not matched to a gene: 5. CDR3 DNA sequence: TGTGCCAGCAGTTTAGCGTGGGGACAGGAGGAGACCCAGTACTTC. The encoded protein is CASSLAWGQEETQYF.

This clonotype was detected ten times or more. The chain recombines TRBV7-2 with TRBJ2-5; tentatively, D is TRBD1 (5 bases). The germline V gene encodes CDR1 SGHTA and CDR2 FQGNSA. V was pared by 1 base and J by 6 bases, with 12 bases between. The CDR3 has 14 amino acids. DNA of the CDR3: TGTGCCAGCAGCTTAGGGCAGGGTGAGAAGACCCAGTACTTC. It encodes CASSLGQGEKTQYF. The whole variable domain, remainder taken from reference TRBV7-2 and TRBJ2-5, is GAGVSQSPSNKVTEKGKDVELRCDPISGHTALYWYRQSLGQGLEFLIYFQGNSAPDKSGLPSDRFSAERTGGSVSTLTIQRTQQEDSAVYLCASSLGQGEKTQYFGPGTRLLVL.